This TCR beta chain was obtained from a study of spatial heterogeneity in lung cancer (dated by TCRdb to about 2019). Regarding the complete study: Samples were obtained from 65 to 90 patients with early-stage, untreated non-small cell lung cancer from the lung TRACERx cohort. More beta-chain than alpha-chain transcripts were consistently detected, likely reflecting higher beta-chain transcript abundance. Both alpha and beta chains were TCR-sequenced in samples taken at surgery, namely 220 tumor regions, 62 to 65 matched nontumor lung samples and roughly 56 PBMC samples. In the raw uncorrected reads, each unique combination of TCR and UMI appeared on average more than ten times. TCR repertoire features were related to nonsynonymous mutation counts determined by whole-exome sequencing of tumor tissue. Follow-up PBMC samples were sequenced whenever available, with the median time to follow-up being two to three years after resection. In non-small cell lung cancer, the study made a quantitative comparison of TCR alpha and beta repertoires among multiple tumor regions, matched nontumor lung and blood. Paper-wide results and their limitations: Additional single-cell paired TCR alpha and beta sequencing was considered necessary to confirm, at a functional level, the hypothesis that regional TCRs recognize regional mutations. Comparisons of baseline and follow-up blood repertoires included only 15 or so patients. Ubiquitous expanded tumor TCRs showed up in blood more often at tumor resection than at routine follow-up.

The germline V gene gives CDR1 as MDHEN and CDR2 as SYDVKM. The CDR3 starts with the cysteine, ends with the phenylalanine, and has 13 residues. The entry retains the CDR3 DNA only, 39 bases that are in frame from base 1. A distance of 17 bases separates the germline ends of V and J, which lose 7 bases and 8 bases respectively. Concerning this clonotype itself: The clone's antigen remains unknown. Per-base qualities were not stored, and no clone one base away is much larger.

Libraries were made using 5' RACE. Data came from a NextSeq 500. The TCR library protocol attached a unique molecular identifier to each TCR cDNA molecule to allow correction of PCR and sequencing errors. From the authors' description of their analysis: Decombinator tools were used for TCR identification, UMI-based error correction and CDR3 extraction. Expanded TCRs were defined as those above a frequency of 2 per 1,000, corresponding to the top 1% of the tumor frequency distribution. Renyi diversity was calculated using the R vegan package after each repertoire was subsampled 100 times to 5,000 TCRs. To build CDR3 similarity networks, amino acid triplet string-kernel similarity was used, and CDR3s were connected when their pairwise similarity was above 0.82. TCRdb handled the public reads itself, with Q25 trimming in fastp and clone calling in MiXCR, and kept productive beta chains. Merged by CDR3 protein, the rows form single entries marked with the most common genes and DNA. These V and J calls derive from TCRdb rather than the authors' analysis. The sample table lists some 120,000 distinct CDR3 sequences, 9.5% to 15% of them with a count of one. The ten largest clones add up to roughly 15% of the sample.

In light of the paper, this sample's time point label describes: blood at routine non-recurrence follow-up after resection. Without any cell sorting, TCR sequencing was performed on whole RNA extracted either from tumor and nontumor lung tissue or from cryopreserved PBMC samples. Only patients with enough RNA available from two or more tumor regions were chosen for TCR sequencing. This TCR derives from a male donor with early-stage non-small cell lung cancer. Source: PBMCs, taken at follow-up. The sequence links TRBV28 to TRBJ1-2; TRBD1 is a possible D gene, resting on 6 matching bases. The CDR3 protein sequence reads: CASITGAKHGYTF. The DNA is as follows: TGTGCCAGCATCACGGGGGCCAAACACGGCTACACCTTC.